The 25 T cell receptor beta chains given below trace back to one sample, sequenced in a study of cytomegalovirus exposure and HLA in healthy donors. Produced via immunoSEQ multiplex PCR; TCRdb's table is partial and in-frame only. The sample has about 180,000 clones, roughly 86% seen once; the top ten hold approximately 2.6%. Sequenced: PBMCs. The receptors were gathered from a man aged 18 to 29 in good health and CMV-seropositive.

The V gene is TRBV27, the J gene TRBJ2-3, with 11 bases matching TRBD1. The germline gives CDR1 MNHEY, CDR2 SMNVEV (reference sequence). Losses at the gene ends were 3 bases for V and 3 bases for J; bases not matched to a gene: 8. The CDR3 has 17 residues. CDR3 residues: CASSFLRTGGSTDTQYF. Here the CDR3 DNA reads TGTGCCAGCAGTTTCTTACGGACAGGGGGCTCGACAGATACGCAGTATTTT.

The chain has TRBV28 and TRBJ1-5; D ambiguous. Germline V gives CDR1 MDHEN, CDR2 SYDVKM. V was pared by 2 bases and J by 2 bases, with 10 bases between. The CDR3 is 15 amino acids. The CDR3 loop is CASSLTATGNQPQHF. The CDR3 region has the DNA TGTGCCAGCAGTTTAACAGCCACCGGCAATCAGCCCCAGCATTTT.

The rearrangement joins TRBV27 to TRBJ2-3, with 10 bases fitting TRBD2. This CDR3 has 15 residues. The V and J ends lost 2 bases and 5 bases, in that order; junction bases with no gene match: 4. Germline lookup yields CDR1 MNHEY and CDR2 SMNVEV (reference sequence). The CDR3 spells CASSLGAGGQDTQYF. The DNA for the CDR3 is TGTGCCAGCAGTTTAGGAGCGGGGGGGCAAGATACGCAGTATTTT.

This chain uses TRBV28 with TRBJ1-2, with D hard to call. Trimming took off 7 bases at V and 8 bases at J, with 14 bases between the two ends. The V gene's germline CDR1 is MDHEN and CDR2 SYDVKM. This CDR3 spans 12 amino acids. CDR3 residues: CASIKVLEGYTF. The DNA for the CDR3 is TGTGCCAGCATAAAGGTCCTAGAAGGCTACACCTTC.

This clone occurred a few times. The chain has TRBV7-8 and TRBJ1-2, with D perhaps matching TRBD1 (5 bases). The V and J ends lost 1 base and 5 bases respectively, with 5 bases between them. The CDR3 runs to 12 residues. Looked up from germline, CDR1 is SGHVS and CDR2 is FQNEAQ. CDR3 loop: CASSLEGYGYTF. The CDR3 coding sequence is TGTGCCAGCAGCTTAGAGGGGTATGGCTACACCTTC.

The V and J genes are TRBV4-1 and TRBJ1-3, with a possible D match to TRBD1 (6 bases). Germline CDR1 and CDR2: MGHRA and YSYEKL. V lost 1 base, J lost 6 bases, and 13 bases lay in between. CDR3 length: 15 amino acids. CDR3 in DNA: TGCGCCAGCAGCCAAGCAGGGGTTCGAATAAACACCATATATTTT. It specifies CASSQAGVRINTIYF.

This sequence joins TRBV11-3 and TRBJ2-1; 10 nucleotides align to TRBD2. Trimming at V came to 1 base and at J to 4 bases, leaving 10 bases not matched to a gene. Germline V gene sequence: CDR1 SGHNT, CDR2 YENEEA. CDR3 length: 18 residues. The CDR3 DNA reads TGTGCCAGCAGCTTAGGGACGACTAGCGGGTTTGGGTACAATGAGCAGTTCTTC. It encodes CASSLGTTSGFGYNEQFF. The complete variable domain, with remaining parts taken from reference TRBV11-3 and TRBJ2-1, reads EAGVVQSPRYKIIEKKQPVAFWCNPISGHNTLYWYLQNLGQGPELLIRYENEEAVDDSQLPKDRFSAERLKGVDSTLKIQPAELGDSAVYLCASSLGTTSGFGYNEQFFGPGTRLTVL.

As regards this clone: The final CDR3 position lacks the conserved phenylalanine or tryptophan, pointing to a likely read error. The limits of the CDR3 on the DNA are not certain, so only TCRdb's listed CDR3 is given. The chain uses TRBV29-1 and TRBJ1-2; the table's D call, TRBD1, has no DNA check behind it. Germline CDR1 reads SQVTM; CDR2 reads ANQGSEA. The CDR3 is 13 amino acids in total, end residues counted. This chain's CDR3 is CSVETPPGHGNGV.

The chain uses TRBV11-2 and TRBJ1-1; TRBD1 matches 10 bases. The V segment lost 1 base and the J segment 8 bases; nucleotides outside the gene matches: 4. This CDR3 is 14 amino acids long. Germline V lookup: CDR1 SGHAT, CDR2 FQNNGV. The CDR3 sequence is CASSLGDRGREAFF. The CDR3 nucleotides are TGTGCCAGCAGCTTAGGAGACAGGGGGCGGGAAGCTTTCTTT.

The V call is TRBV5-1, the J call TRBJ2-3, with 7 nucleotides matching TRBD2. V shed 4 bases, J shed 2 bases, and the junction held 13 bases outside the gene matches. Per the germline V gene, CDR1 is SGHRS and CDR2 is YFSETQ. There are 17 residues in the CDR3. The CDR3 loop reads CASSLSGKGFSTDTQYF. In DNA, the CDR3 is TGCGCCAGCAGCCTAAGCGGGAAGGGGTTCTCCACAGATACGCAGTATTTT.

V is TRBV6-1 and J is TRBJ1-1; D not certain. This CDR3 region has 16 residues. Germline V lookup: CDR1 MNHNS, CDR2 SASEGT. The V gene lost 3 bases and the J gene lost 0 bases, with 14 bases spanning the gap. The CDR3 spells CASSDLLTDLNTEAFF. The CDR3 DNA reads as TGTGCCAGCAGTGACCTCCTTACAGATTTGAACACTGAAGCTTTCTTT.

This chain uses TRBV28 with TRBJ1-1; 7 bases are a match to TRBD1. The germline CDR1 and CDR2 sequences are MDHEN and SYDVKM. Trimming took 6 bases from V and 11 from J; bases not matched to a gene: 9. The CDR3 covers 12 residues. Written as DNA, the CDR3 is TGTGCCAGCAGATTTAAGAAGGGGGCTGCTTTCTTT. Amino acid sequence: CASRFKKGAAFF.

The rearrangement joins TRBV27 to TRBJ2-5; D call uncertain. Trimming left V 5 bases short and J 7 bases short, with 5 bases between. Germline V lookup: CDR1 MNHEY, CDR2 SMNVEV (reference sequence). The CDR3 has 10 amino acids. CDR3 in DNA: TGTGCCAGCAGTCCAGGGACCCAGTACTTC. This translates into CASSPGTQYF.

This clone showed up just once. V gene TRBV9 combines with J gene TRBJ1-1; D gene ambiguous. This CDR3 spans 15 amino acids. V was shortened by 0 bases and J by 2 bases, with 11 bases between the two germline ends. CDR1 and CDR2 (germline): SGDLS, YYNGEE. The CDR3 DNA is TGTGCCAGCAGCGTAGGTAGAGGCAGCAACACTGAAGCTTTCTTT. Its protein is CASSVGRGSNTEAFF. Complete variable domain (other parts from reference TRBV9 and TRBJ1-1): DSGVTQTPKHLITATGQRVTLRCSPRSGDLSVYWYQQSLDQGLQFLIQYYNGEERAKGNILERFSAQQFPDLHSELNLSSLELGDSALYFCASSVGRGSNTEAFFGQGTRLTVV.

The rearrangement links TRBV5-4 to TRBJ2-2; 9 positions match TRBD1. CDR1 is SGHNT and CDR2 is YYREEE in the germline V gene (reference sequence). The CDR3 loop spans 16 amino acids. The V and J ends lost 0 bases and 2 bases, in that order; junction bases with no gene match: 2. In DNA, the CDR3 is TGTGCCAGCAGCTTGGGGACAGGGGCCAACACCGGGGAGCTGTTTTTT. It specifies CASSLGTGANTGELFF.

V is TRBV7-9 and J is TRBJ2-1; 8 bases are shared with TRBD2. From germline, CDR1 is SEHNR and CDR2 FQNEAQ (reference sequence). This CDR3 comprises 17 residues. V gave up 2 bases and J gave up 9 bases; unmatched junction bases: 15. CDR3 in amino acids: CASSLLQRGFPYGEQFF. The CDR3 bases are TGTGCCAGCAGCTTACTCCAGCGGGGGTTCCCTTACGGTGAGCAGTTCTTC.

By share, this clone ranks as medium-sized. The V call is TRBV4-3, the J call TRBJ1-4; possibly TRBD1 for D (5 bases). V lost 0 bases and J 7 bases, leaving 15 bases between the germline ends. Germline-derived CDR1 and CDR2 are LGHNA and YSLEER. This CDR3 contains 16 residues. The CDR3 sequence: CASSQDLGQGGEKLFF. The CDR3 bases are TGCGCCAGCAGCCAAGATCTTGGGCAGGGTGGTGAAAAACTGTTTTTT.

The chain recombines TRBV10-3 with TRBJ1-6; 10 bases map to TRBD1. From germline, CDR1 is ENHRY and CDR2 SYGVKD. V lost 7 bases, J lost 8 bases, and 11 bases stayed unmatched. This CDR3 comprises 16 residues. The CDR3 nucleotides are TGTGCCATCAAGCCGGGACAGGGGTTAATGGATTCACCCCTCCACTTT. Protein product: CAIKPGQGLMDSPLHF.

The V gene is TRBV11-3, the J gene TRBJ2-5; TRBD2 is a possible D gene (6 bases). Per the germline V gene, CDR1 is SGHNT and CDR2 is YENEEA. V was pared by 5 bases and J by 2 bases, with 15 bases between. The length of the CDR3 is 15 residues. This chain's CDR3 is CASSATGGRQETQYF. The CDR3 coding sequence is TGTGCCAGCAGCGCAACAGGTGGGAGGCAAGAGACCCAGTACTTC.

The V call is TRBV6-6, the J call TRBJ2-7, with 7 bases lining up with TRBD2. The V and J ends lost 0 bases and 5 bases, in that order; junction bases with no gene match: 4. CDR3 length: 14 amino acids. Germline V gives CDR1 MNHNY, CDR2 SVGAGI (reference sequence). CDR3: CASSYSAGDDEQYF. Written as DNA, the CDR3 is TGTGCCAGCAGTTACTCGGCGGGAGACGACGAGCAGTACTTC.

The chain combines TRBV2 with TRBJ2-3, with 11 nucleotides matching TRBD2. Germline V gene sequence: CDR1 SNHLY, CDR2 FYNNEI. The CDR3 runs to 15 residues. With V trimmed by 5 bases and J by 0 bases, 1 base remained unmatched. The CDR3: CASSLAGGSTDTQYF. For the CDR3, the DNA is TGTGCCAGCAGTTTAGCGGGAGGGAGCACAGATACGCAGTATTTT.

This clone was picked up a small number of times. This chain uses TRBV9 with TRBJ1-2; a weak D match, TRBD1 (5 bases). CDR3 length: 15 amino acids. The V gene lost 0 bases and the J gene lost 0 bases, with 9 bases spanning the gap. The germline V gene has CDR1 SGDLS and CDR2 YYNGEE. The CDR3 DNA follows: TGTGCCAGCAGCGTAGTGACAGCAGCTAACTATGGCTACACCTTC. As protein: CASSVVTAANYGYTF.

This clone has a handful of counts. The chain recombines TRBV2 with TRBJ1-2; D is possibly TRBD1 (5 bases). CDR1 and CDR2 from the germline V gene are SNHLY and FYNNEI. V lost 9 bases to trimming and J lost 1 base, with 9 bases between them. This CDR3 has 12 residues. CDR3 in DNA: TGTGCCAGACAGGACCTTAACTATGGCTACACCTTC. Translated: CARQDLNYGYTF.

The J gene is TRBJ2-4, the V gene TRBV27; D unclear. From germline, CDR1 is MNHEY and CDR2 SMNVEV (reference sequence). The CDR3 spans 15 residues. The ends were cut back, 9 bases at V and 0 bases at J, with 15 bases in the middle. The CDR3 reads CARSSQDIAKNIQYF. CDR3 DNA sequence: TGTGCCAGGTCCTCCCAGGATATAGCCAAAAACATTCAGTACTTC.

The chain joins TRBV27 to TRBJ2-7, with a weak D call TRBD1 (5 bases). CDR1 and CDR2 (germline): MNHEY, SMNVEV (reference sequence). Trimming stripped 4 bases from V and 3 bases from J, with 13 bases between. This CDR3 contains 14 residues. The CDR3 region has the DNA TGTGCCAGCAGTTCGAAGACAGCTAACTACGAGCAGTACTTC. It specifies CASSSKTANYEQYF.